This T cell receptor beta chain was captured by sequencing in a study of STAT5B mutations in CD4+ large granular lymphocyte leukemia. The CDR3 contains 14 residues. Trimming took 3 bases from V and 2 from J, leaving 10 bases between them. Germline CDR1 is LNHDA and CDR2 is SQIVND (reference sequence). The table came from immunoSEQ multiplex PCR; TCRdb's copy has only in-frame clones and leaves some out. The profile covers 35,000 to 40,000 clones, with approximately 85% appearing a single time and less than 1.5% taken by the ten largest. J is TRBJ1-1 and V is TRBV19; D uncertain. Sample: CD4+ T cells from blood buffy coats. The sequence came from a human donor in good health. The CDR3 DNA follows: TGTGCCAGTAGTATCGGACGGTACAACACTGAAGCTTTCTTT. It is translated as CASSIGRYNTEAFF.